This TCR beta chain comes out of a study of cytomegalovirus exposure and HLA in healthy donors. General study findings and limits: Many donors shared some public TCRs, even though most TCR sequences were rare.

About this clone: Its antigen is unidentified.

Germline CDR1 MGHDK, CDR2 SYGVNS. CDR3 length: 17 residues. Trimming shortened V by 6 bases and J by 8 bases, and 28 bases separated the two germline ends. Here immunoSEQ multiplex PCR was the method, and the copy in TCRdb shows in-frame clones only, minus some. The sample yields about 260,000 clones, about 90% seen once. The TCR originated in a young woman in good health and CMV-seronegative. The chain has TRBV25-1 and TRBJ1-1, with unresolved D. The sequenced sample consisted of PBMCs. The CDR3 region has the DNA TGTGCCAGCAGGAAGGGCCGAGCGGCAGTCCCATTGGGGGAAGCTTTCTTT. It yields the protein CASRKGRAAVPLGEAFF. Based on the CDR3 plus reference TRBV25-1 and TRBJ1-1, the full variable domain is EADIYQTPRYLVIGTGKKITLECSQTMGHDKMYWYQQDPGMELHLIHYSYGVNSTEKGDLSSESTVSRIRTEHFPLTLESARPSHTSQYLCASRKGRAAVPLGEAFFGQGTRLTVV.